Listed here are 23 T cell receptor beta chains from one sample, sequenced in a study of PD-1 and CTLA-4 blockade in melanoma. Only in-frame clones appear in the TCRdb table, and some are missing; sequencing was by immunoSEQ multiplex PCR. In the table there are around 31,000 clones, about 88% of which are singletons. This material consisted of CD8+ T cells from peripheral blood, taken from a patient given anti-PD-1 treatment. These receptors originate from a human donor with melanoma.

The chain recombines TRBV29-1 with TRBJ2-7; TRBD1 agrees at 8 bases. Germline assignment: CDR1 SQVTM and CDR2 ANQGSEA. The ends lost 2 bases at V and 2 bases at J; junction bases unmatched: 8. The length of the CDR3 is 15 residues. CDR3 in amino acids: CSVEFGTGNAYEQYF. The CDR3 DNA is TGCAGCGTTGAATTTGGGACAGGCAACGCCTACGAGCAGTACTTC.

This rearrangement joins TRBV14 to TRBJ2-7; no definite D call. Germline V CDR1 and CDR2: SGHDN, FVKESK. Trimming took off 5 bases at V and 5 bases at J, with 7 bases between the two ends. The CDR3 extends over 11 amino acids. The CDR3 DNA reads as TGTGCCAGCAGCATTTCTAACGAGCAGTACTTC. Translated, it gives CASSISNEQYF.

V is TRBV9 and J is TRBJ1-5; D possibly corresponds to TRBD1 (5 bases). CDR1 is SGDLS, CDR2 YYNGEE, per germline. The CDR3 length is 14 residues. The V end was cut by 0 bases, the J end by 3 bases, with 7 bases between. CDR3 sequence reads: CASSVGGYNQPQHF. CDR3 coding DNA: TGTGCCAGCAGCGTAGGGGGGTACAATCAGCCCCAGCATTTT.

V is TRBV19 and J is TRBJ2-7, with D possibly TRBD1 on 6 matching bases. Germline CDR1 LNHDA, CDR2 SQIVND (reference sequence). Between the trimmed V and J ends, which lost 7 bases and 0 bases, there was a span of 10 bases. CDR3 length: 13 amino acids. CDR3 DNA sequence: TGTGCCAGTATGTCGGACAGCTCCTACGAGCAGTACTTC. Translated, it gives CASMSDSSYEQYF.

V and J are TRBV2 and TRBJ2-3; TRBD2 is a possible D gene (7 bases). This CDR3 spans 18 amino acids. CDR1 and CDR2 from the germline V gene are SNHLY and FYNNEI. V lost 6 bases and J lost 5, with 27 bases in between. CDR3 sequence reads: CASSINKGGAGGIDTQYF. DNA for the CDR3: TGTGCCAGCAGCATAAATAAGGGGGGGGCAGGAGGCATAGATACGCAGTATTTT.

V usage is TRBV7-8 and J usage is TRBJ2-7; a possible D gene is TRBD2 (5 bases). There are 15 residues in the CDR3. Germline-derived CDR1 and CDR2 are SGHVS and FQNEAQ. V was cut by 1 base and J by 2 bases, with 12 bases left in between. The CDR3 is CASSLGAGRTYEQYF. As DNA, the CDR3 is TGTGCCAGCAGCTTAGGGGCGGGCAGAACCTACGAGCAGTACTTC.

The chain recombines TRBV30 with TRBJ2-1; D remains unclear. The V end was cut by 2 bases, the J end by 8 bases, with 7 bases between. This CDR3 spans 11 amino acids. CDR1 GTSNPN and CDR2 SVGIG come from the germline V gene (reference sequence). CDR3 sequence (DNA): TGTGCCTGGAGTCCCGGGTATGAGCAGTTCTTC. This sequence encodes CAWSPGYEQFF.

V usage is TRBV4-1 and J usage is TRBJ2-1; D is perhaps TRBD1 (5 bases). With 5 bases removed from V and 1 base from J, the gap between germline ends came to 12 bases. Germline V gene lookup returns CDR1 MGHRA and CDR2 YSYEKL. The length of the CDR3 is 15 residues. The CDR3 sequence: CASSEDTLSYNEQFF. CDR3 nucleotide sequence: TGCGCCAGCAGCGAGGACACCTTATCCTACAATGAGCAGTTCTTC.

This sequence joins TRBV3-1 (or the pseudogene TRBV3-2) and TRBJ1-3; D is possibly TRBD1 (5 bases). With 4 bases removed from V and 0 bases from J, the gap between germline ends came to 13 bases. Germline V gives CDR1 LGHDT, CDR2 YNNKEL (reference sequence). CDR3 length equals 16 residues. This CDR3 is CASSRDVLYSGNTIYF. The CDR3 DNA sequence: TGTGCCAGCAGCCGGGACGTACTTTACTCTGGAAACACCATATATTTT.

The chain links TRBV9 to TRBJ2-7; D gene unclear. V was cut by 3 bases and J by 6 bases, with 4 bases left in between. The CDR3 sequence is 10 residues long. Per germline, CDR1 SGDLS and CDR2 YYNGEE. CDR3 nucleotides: TGTGCCAGCAGCGGGAGCGAGCAGTACTTC. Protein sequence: CASSGSEQYF.

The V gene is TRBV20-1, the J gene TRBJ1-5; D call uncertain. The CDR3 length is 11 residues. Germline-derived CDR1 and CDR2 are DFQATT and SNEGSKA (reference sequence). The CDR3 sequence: CSAEAGPPQHF. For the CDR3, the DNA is TGCAGCGCCGAAGCGGGTCCGCCCCAGCATTTT.

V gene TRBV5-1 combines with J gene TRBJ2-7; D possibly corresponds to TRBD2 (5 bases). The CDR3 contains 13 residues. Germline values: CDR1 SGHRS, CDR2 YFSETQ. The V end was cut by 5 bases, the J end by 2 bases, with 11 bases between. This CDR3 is CASSARVAYEQYF. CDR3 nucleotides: TGCGCCAGCAGTGCGAGGGTCGCCTACGAGCAGTACTTC.

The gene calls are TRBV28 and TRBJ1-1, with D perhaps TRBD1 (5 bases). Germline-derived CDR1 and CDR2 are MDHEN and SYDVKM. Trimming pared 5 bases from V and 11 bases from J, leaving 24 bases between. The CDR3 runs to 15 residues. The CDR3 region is CASSPNAPLGRDAFF. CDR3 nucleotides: TGTGCCAGCAGTCCGAACGCCCCACTGGGCAGGGACGCTTTCTTT.

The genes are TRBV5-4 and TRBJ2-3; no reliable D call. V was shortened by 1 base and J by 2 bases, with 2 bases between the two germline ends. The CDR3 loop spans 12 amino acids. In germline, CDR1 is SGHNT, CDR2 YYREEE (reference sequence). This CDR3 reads CASSLNTDTQYF. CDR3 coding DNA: TGTGCCAGCAGCTTGAACACAGATACGCAGTATTTT.

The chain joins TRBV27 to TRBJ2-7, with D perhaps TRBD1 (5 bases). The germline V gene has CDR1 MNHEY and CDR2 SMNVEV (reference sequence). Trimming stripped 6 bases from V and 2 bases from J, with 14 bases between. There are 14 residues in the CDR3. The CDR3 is CASSSRTGAYEQYF. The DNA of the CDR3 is TGTGCCAGCAGCTCCCGTACAGGAGCCTACGAGCAGTACTTC.

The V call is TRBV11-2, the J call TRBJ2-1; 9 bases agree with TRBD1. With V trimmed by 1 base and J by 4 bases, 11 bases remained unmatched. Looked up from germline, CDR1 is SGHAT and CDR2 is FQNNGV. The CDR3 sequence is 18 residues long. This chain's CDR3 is CASSLALLGQGIYNEQFF. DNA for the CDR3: TGTGCCAGCAGCTTAGCCCTCTTGGGACAGGGAATTTACAATGAGCAGTTCTTC.

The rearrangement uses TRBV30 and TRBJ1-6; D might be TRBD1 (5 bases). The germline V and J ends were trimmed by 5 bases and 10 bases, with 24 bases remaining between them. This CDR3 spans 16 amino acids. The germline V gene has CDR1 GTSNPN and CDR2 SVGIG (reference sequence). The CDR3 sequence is CAWVEAGPTPFSPLHF. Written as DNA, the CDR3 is TGTGCCTGGGTCGAGGCGGGGCCAACTCCCTTCTCACCCCTCCACTTT.

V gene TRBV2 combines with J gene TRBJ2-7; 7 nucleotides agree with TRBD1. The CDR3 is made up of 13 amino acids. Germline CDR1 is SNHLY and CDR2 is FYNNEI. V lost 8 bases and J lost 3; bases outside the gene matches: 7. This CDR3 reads CASRDSLYYEQYF. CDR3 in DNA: TGTGCCAGCCGGGACAGCCTCTACTACGAGCAGTACTTC.

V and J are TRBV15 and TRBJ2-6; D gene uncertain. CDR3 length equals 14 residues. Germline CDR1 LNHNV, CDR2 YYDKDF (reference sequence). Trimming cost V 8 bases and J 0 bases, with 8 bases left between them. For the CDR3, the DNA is TGTGCCACCGCCCGGTTCTCTGGGGCCAACGTCCTGACTTTC. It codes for CATARFSGANVLTF.

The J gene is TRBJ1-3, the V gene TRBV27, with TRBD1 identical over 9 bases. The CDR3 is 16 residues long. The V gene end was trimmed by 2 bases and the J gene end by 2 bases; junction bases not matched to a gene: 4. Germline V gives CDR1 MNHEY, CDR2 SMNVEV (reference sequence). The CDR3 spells CASSLTGGLTGNTIYF. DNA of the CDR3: TGTGCCAGCAGTTTAACAGGGGGCTTAACTGGAAACACCATATATTTT.

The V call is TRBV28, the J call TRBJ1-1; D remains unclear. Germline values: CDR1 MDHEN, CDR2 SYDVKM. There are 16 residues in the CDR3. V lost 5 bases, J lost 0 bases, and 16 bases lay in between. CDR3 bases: TGTGCCAGCAGTCCGTCGGGGATCCTCATGAACACTGAAGCTTTCTTT. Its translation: CASSPSGILMNTEAFF.

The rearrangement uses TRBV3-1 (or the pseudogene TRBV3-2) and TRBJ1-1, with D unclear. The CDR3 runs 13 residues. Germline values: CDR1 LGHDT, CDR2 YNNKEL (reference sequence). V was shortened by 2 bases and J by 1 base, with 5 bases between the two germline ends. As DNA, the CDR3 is TGTGCCAGCAGCCAATTCGCGAACACTGAAGCTTTCTTT. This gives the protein CASSQFANTEAFF.

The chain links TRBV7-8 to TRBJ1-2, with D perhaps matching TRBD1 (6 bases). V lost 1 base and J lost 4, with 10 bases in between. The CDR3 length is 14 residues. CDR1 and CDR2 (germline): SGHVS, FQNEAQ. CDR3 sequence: CASSLVEGGYGYTF. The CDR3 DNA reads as TGTGCCAGCAGCTTAGTGGAAGGGGGCTATGGCTACACCTTC.